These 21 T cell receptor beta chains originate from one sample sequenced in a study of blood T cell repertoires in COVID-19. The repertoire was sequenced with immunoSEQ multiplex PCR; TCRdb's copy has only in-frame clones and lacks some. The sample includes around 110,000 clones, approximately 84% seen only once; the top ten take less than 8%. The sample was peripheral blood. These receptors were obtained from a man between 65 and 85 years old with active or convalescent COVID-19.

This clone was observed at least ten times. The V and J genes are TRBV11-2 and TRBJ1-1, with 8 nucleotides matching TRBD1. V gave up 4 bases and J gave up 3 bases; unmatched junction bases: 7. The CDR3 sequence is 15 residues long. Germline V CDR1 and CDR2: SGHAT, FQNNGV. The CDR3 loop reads CASSSTYRGDTEAFF. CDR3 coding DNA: TGTGCCAGCAGCTCTACCTACAGGGGGGACACTGAAGCTTTCTTT.

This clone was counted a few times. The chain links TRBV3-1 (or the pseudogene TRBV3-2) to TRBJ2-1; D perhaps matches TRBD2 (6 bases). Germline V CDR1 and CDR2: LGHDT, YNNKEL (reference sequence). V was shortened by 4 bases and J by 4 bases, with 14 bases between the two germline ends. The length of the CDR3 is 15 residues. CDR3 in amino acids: CASSPGTGDYNEQFF. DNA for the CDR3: TGTGCCAGCAGCCCCGGGACGGGGGATTACAATGAGCAGTTCTTC.

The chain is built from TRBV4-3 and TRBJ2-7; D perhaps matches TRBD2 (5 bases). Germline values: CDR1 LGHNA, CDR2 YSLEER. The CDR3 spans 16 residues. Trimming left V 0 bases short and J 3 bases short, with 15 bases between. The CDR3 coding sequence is TGCGCCAGCAGCCAAGAGTTGGGAAGAGCGGACTACGAGCAGTACTTC. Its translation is CASSQELGRADYEQYF.

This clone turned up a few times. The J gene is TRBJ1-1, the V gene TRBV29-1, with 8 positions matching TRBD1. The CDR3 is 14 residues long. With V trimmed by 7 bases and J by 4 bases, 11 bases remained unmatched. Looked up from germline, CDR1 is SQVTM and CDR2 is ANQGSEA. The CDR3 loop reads CSALTGVAGTEAFF. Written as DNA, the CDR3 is TGCAGCGCTCTGACAGGGGTCGCCGGCACTGAAGCTTTCTTT.

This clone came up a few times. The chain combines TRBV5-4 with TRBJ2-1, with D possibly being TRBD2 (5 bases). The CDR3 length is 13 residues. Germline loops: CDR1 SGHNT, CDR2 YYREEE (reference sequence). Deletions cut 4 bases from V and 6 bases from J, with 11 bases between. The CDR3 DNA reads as TGTGCCAGCAGCCCGGACTCCCGCAATGAGCAGTTCTTC. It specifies CASSPDSRNEQFF.

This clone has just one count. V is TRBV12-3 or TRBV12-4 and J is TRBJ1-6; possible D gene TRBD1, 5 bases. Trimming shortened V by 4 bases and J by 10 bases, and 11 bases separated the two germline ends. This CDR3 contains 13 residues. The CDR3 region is CASSWRQYSPLHF. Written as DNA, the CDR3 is TGTGCCAGCAGTTGGCGACAGTACTCACCCCTCCACTTT.

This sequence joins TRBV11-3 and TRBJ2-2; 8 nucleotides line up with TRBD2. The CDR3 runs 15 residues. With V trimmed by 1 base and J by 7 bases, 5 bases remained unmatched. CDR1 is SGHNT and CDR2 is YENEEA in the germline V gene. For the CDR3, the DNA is TGTGCCAGCAGCTTAGTACGGGGGGGCAACGGGGAGCTGTTTTTT. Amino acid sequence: CASSLVRGGNGELFF. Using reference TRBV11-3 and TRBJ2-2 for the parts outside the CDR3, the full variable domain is EAGVVQSPRYKIIEKKQPVAFWCNPISGHNTLYWYLQNLGQGPELLIRYENEEAVDDSQLPKDRFSAERLKGVDSTLKIQPAELGDSAVYLCASSLVRGGNGELFFGEGSRLTVL.

The CDR3 coding sequence is TGTGCCAGCAGACAACAGGGCGGTGGAAACACCATATATTTT. This codes for CASRQQGGGNTIYF. The chain employs TRBV3-1 (or the pseudogene TRBV3-2) and TRBJ1-3; a possible D gene is TRBD1 (6 bases). Between the trimmed V and J ends, which lost 6 bases and 3 bases, there was a span of 12 bases. The CDR3 consists of 14 residues. Germline-derived CDR1 and CDR2 are LGHDT and YNNKEL (reference sequence).

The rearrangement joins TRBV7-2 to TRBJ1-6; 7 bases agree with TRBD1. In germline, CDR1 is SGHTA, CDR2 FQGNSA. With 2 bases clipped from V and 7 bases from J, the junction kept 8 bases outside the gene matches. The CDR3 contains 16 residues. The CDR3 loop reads CASSLRYDRVNSPLHF. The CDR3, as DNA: TGTGCCAGCAGCTTACGATATGACAGGGTAAATTCACCCCTCCACTTT.

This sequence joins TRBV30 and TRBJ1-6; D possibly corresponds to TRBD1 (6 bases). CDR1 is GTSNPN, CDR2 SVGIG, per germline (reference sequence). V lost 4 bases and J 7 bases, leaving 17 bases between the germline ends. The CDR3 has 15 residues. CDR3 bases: TGTGCCTGGACCCCAGTAGGGGGAAAGAATTCACCCCTCCACTTT. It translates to CAWTPVGGKNSPLHF.

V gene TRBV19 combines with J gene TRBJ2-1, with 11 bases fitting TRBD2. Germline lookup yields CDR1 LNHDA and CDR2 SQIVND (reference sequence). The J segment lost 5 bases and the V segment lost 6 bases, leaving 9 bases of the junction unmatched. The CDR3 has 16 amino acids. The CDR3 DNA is TGTGCCAGTAGGGCGGCTAGCGGGAGGATGGACAATGAGCAGTTCTTC. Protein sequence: CASRAASGRMDNEQFF.

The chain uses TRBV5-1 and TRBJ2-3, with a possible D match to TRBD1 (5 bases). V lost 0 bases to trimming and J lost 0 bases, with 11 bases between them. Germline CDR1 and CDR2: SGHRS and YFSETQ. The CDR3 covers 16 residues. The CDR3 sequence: CASSLGPRGSTDTQYF. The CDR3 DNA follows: TGCGCCAGCAGCTTGGGTCCTAGGGGAAGCACAGATACGCAGTATTTT.

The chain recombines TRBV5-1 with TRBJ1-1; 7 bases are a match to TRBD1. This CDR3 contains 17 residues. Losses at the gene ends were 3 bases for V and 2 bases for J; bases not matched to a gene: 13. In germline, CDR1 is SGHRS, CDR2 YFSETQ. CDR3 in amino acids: CASSSNPLGGGNTEAFF. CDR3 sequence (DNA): TGCGCCAGCAGCTCGAATCCACTAGGGGGCGGAAACACTGAAGCTTTCTTT.

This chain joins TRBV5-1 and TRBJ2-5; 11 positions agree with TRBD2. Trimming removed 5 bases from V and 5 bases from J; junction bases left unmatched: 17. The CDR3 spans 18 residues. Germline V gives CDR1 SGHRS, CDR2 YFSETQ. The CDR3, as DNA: TGCGCCAGCAGTGAGCAGGGAGTAACTAGCGGGAGAGGCGAGACCCAGTACTTC. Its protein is CASSEQGVTSGRGETQYF.

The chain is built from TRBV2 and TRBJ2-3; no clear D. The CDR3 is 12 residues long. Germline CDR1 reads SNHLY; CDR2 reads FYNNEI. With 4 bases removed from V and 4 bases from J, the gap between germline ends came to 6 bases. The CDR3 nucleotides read TGTGCCAGCAGTGCAGACTCAGATACGCAGTATTTT. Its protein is CASSADSDTQYF.

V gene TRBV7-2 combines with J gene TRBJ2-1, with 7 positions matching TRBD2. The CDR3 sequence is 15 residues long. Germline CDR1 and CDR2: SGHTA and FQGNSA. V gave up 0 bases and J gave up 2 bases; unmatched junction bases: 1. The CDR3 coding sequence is TGTGCCAGCAGCTTAGCGGGGGGGACCTACAATGAGCAGTTCTTC. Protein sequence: CASSLAGGTYNEQFF.

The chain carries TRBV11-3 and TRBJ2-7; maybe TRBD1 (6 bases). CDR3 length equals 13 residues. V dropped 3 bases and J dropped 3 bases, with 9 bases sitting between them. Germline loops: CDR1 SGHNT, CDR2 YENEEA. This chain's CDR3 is CASSFGTSYEQYF. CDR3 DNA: TGTGCCAGCAGCTTCGGGACAAGCTACGAGCAGTACTTC.

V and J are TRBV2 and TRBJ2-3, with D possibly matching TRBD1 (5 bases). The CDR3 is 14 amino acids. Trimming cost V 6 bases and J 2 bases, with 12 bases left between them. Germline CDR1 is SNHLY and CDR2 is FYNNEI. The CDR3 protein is CASRRTRPTDTQYF. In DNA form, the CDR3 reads TGTGCCAGCAGGCGGACAAGGCCCACAGATACGCAGTATTTT.

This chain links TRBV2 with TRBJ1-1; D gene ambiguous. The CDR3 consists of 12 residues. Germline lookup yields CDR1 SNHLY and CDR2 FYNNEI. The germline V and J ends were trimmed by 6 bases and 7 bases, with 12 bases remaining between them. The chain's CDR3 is CASRGLGFEAFF. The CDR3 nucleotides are TGTGCCAGCAGGGGTTTGGGCTTTGAAGCTTTCTTT.

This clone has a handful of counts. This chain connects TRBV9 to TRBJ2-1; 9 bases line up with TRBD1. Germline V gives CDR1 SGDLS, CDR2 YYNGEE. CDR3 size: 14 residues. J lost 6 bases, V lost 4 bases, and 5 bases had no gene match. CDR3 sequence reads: CASSTGGGLNEQFF. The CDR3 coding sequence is TGTGCCAGCAGCACAGGGGGCGGTCTCAATGAGCAGTTCTTC.

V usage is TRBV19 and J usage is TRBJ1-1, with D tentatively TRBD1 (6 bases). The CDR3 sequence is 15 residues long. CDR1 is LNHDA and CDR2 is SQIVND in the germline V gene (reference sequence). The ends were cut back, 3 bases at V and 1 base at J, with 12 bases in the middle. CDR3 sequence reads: CASSIYRVANTEAFF. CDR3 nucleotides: TGTGCCAGTAGTATTTACAGGGTGGCGAACACTGAAGCTTTCTTT.